This T cell receptor beta chain derives from a study of Graves' ophthalmopathy and Graves' hyperthyroidism. Researchers took RNA transcripts and amplified TCR beta CDR3 regions from them. HTBI primers primed a first-round RT-PCR, and a second-round multiplex PCR followed. TCRdb re-called the multiplex PCR reads through MiXCR, storing one row per CDR3 protein. The sample includes 600,000 to 950,000 distinct CDR3 sequences, approximately 40% of them seen just once. CDR1 SGHAT and CDR2 FQNNGV come from the germline V gene. This CDR3 contains 13 residues. The V end lost 1 base, the J end lost 9 bases, and 12 bases lay between the germline ends. General study points: At roughly 67% sensitivity and over 72% specificity, the model predicted progression of the ophthalmopathy.

Other autoimmune disease, uncontrolled infection, pregnancy and lactation led to exclusion. Turning to this clonotype: What it recognizes is unknown.

This clonotype was obtained from an adult man with Graves' ophthalmopathy. Sequencing input: peripheral blood. This chain connects TRBV11-2 to TRBJ2-5; perhaps TRBD2 as D (6 bases). The CDR3 is CASSLGGTQPQYF. In DNA, the CDR3 is TGTGCCAGCAGCTTAGGAGGGACTCAGCCCCAGTACTTC. Full variable domain (remainder filled in from reference TRBV11-2 and TRBJ2-5): EAGVAQSPRYKIIEKRQSVAFWCNPISGHATLYWYQQILGQGPKLLIQFQNNGVVDDSQLPKDRFSAERLKGVDSTLKIQPAKLEDSAVYLCASSLGGTQPQYFGPGTRLLVL.